This T cell receptor (beta chain) was found in a study of beta chain features in type 1 diabetes. General study results and limits: Type 1 diabetes patients had moderately but significantly shorter TCRB CDR3s in all four CD4+ subsets.

Expressed TCRB transcripts were sequenced, since all the RNA that had been isolated was reverse transcribed. Generated by immunoSEQ multiplex PCR, the TCRdb table keeps only in-frame clones and is missing some. The sample contains 200,000 to 300,000 clones, about 11% of which appear only once. V gave up 7 bases and J gave up 7 bases, with 16 bases separating them. This CDR3 has 13 amino acids. Germline V gives CDR1 MNHEY, CDR2 SMNVEV (reference sequence). For this clone: Its antigen is currently unknown.

The sequenced sample was naive CD4+ T cells from blood. The chain links TRBV27 to TRBJ1-2; D remains unclear. This TCR came from a man aged 25 to 40 with type 1 diabetes. Written as DNA, the CDR3 is TGTGCCAGCAAGTGGCCGAACAAGTCTGGCTACACCTTC. As protein: CASKWPNKSGYTF.